This TCR beta chain is drawn from a study of early T cells in non-severe SARS-CoV-2 infection. The study's findings and limits: Private and CD4 specificities were missed by VDJdb matching, which favored anti-spike CD8 responses.

This clonotype was observed at least ten times. No antigen is known for it. This CDR3 region has 14 residues. Trimming shortened V by 0 bases and J by 7 bases, and 10 bases separated the two germline ends. From germline, CDR1 is MNHEY and CDR2 SVGEGT. TCRdb re-called the 5' RACE reads through MiXCR, storing one row per CDR3 protein. The repertoire has around 25,000 distinct CDR3 sequences, 2.9% of them found once; the top ten carry approximately 0.71%. The sequenced sample consisted of whole blood. The clonotype was recovered from an adult who was a healthcare worker with PCR-confirmed SARS-CoV-2 infection or an uninfected control (not recorded which). V gene TRBV6-2 or TRBV6-3 combines with J gene TRBJ2-1; D is perhaps TRBD2 (5 bases). The CDR3 DNA reads TGTGCCAGCAGTTACTCGAGGGTGGGGAATGAGCAGTTCTTC. It yields the protein CASSYSRVGNEQFF.